What follows is one T cell receptor (beta chain) and its context. What it binds is not known. The source of the sample is a study of CD8 T cells in Susac syndrome. Study results and limitations: The study acknowledged a relatively small number of individuals in its TCR sequencing and HLA analysis.

About 0.5 to 1 ug RNA was reverse transcribed with random hexamers. A single record per CDR3 protein comes from TCRdb applying MiXCR to the immunoSEQ multiplex PCR reads. Counted here are 78,000 or so distinct CDR3 sequences, approximately 95% occurring once; the ten biggest clones make up about 0.4%. CDR1 and CDR2 (germline): SGDLS, YYNGEE. V shed 4 bases, J shed 3 bases, and the junction held 1 base outside the gene matches. This CDR3 has 13 residues. TEMRA cells were FACS-enriched and CD8+ and CD4+ T cells negatively isolated. The V call is TRBV9, the J call TRBJ1-5, with 7 bases lining up with TRBD1. The sequenced sample was CD8+ T cells from PBMCs. The sequence was obtained from a human donor with multiple sclerosis. The CDR3 bases are TGTGCCAGCAGCACAGGGGACAATCAGCCCCAGCATTTT. The encoded protein is CASSTGDNQPQHF. Full variable domain (rest looked up from reference TRBV9 and TRBJ1-5): DSGVTQTPKHLITATGQRVTLRCSPRSGDLSVYWYQQSLDQGLQFLIQYYNGEERAKGNILERFSAQQFPDLHSELNLSSLELGDSALYFCASSTGDNQPQHFGDGTRLSIL.